The clone carrying this T cell receptor beta chain was counted a few times. The target antigen is unknown. This sample is drawn from a study of response to subunit inactivated influenza vaccine. Study findings and constraints: Each seasonal influenza vaccination, the authors suggested, recruits few new T cells.

TCRdb passed the RT-PCR reads through MiXCR, listing each CDR3 protein once. Among about 160,000 distinct CDR3 sequences listed, approximately 11% were seen once. Germline V gene lookup returns CDR1 LGHNA and CDR2 YNFKEQ. With 2 bases removed from V and 1 base from J, the gap between germline ends came to 14 bases. The CDR3 loop spans 17 amino acids. The material sequenced was non-naive T cells sorted from PBMCs, taken roughly 6 weeks after vaccination. The sequence derives from a middle-aged man who received an inactivated influenza vaccine. The chain employs TRBV4-2 and TRBJ2-2, with a tentative D call TRBD2 (7 bases). CDR3 coding DNA: TGTGCCAGCAGCCAATCTTTGGGGGGGCTGAACACCGGGGAGCTGTTTTTT. Encoded protein: CASSQSLGGLNTGELFF.